Listed here are 30 T cell receptor beta chains from one sample, sequenced in a study of T cells in Graves' hyperthyroidism and ophthalmopathy. From RNA transcripts, TCR beta CDR3 regions were amplified. First-round RT-PCR targeting the TCR CDR3 was performed with the HTBI primer set. TCRdb recomputed calls from the multiplex PCR reads with MiXCR, one row per CDR3 protein. The sample has more than 500,000 distinct CDR3 sequences; 14% are singletons. Material: blood. The origin of the receptors is a woman between 40 and 55 years old with Graves' hyperthyroidism.

The table lists this clonotype with a few counts. The chain employs TRBV28 and TRBJ2-4; 8 bases match TRBD1. Trimming removed 3 bases from V and 0 bases from J; junction bases left unmatched: 7. The CDR3 sequence is 17 residues long. Per germline, CDR1 MDHEN and CDR2 SYDVKM. The CDR3 loop reads CASSFSSGGLAKNIQYF. CDR3 coding DNA: TGTGCCAGCAGTTTTTCCTCAGGGGGCTTAGCCAAAAACATTCAGTACTTC.

This clonotype was seen repeatedly, ten times or more. The chain has TRBV7-3 and TRBJ2-1; 11 nucleotides line up with TRBD2. The J segment lost 6 bases and the V segment lost 2 bases, leaving 6 bases of the junction unmatched. The CDR3 extends over 16 amino acids. In germline, CDR1 is SGHTA, CDR2 FQGTGA. CDR3: CASSLVALAGGNEQFF. The CDR3 bases are TGTGCCAGCAGCTTAGTGGCGCTAGCGGGAGGCAATGAGCAGTTCTTC.

In its sample, this clonotype was seen many times. The CDR3 sequence is CASSLDVTEETQYF. In nucleotides, the CDR3 is TGTGCCAGCAGCTTGGACGTGACTGAAGAGACCCAGTACTTC. The V and J genes are TRBV5-5 and TRBJ2-5; unclear D gene. The V end lost 0 bases, the J end lost 3 bases, and 9 bases lay between the germline ends. The CDR3 loop spans 14 amino acids. From germline, CDR1 is SGHKS and CDR2 YYEKEE (reference sequence).

Many counts were recorded for this clonotype. The chain couples TRBV7-8 to TRBJ2-1; D call uncertain. V dropped 2 bases and J dropped 6 bases, with 14 bases sitting between them. Germline-derived CDR1 and CDR2 are SGHVS and FQNEAQ. The CDR3 is made up of 15 amino acids. This CDR3 is CASSLNVDLSNEQFF. As DNA, the CDR3 is TGTGCCAGCAGCTTAAACGTCGACCTTAGCAATGAGCAGTTCTTC. Full variable domain (remainder filled in from reference TRBV7-8 and TRBJ2-1): GAGVSQSPRYKVAKRGQDVALRCDPISGHVSLFWYQQALGQGPEFLTYFQNEAQLDKSGLPSDRFFAERPEGSVSTLKIQRTQQEDSAVYLCASSLNVDLSNEQFFGPGTRLTVL.

This clonotype occurred a few times. The rearrangement uses TRBV6-2 or TRBV6-3 and TRBJ1-4; no reliable D call. The CDR3 is made up of 12 amino acids. The V gene lost 8 bases and the J gene lost 5 bases, with 9 bases spanning the gap. Germline V gene lookup returns CDR1 MNHEY and CDR2 SVGEGT. The CDR3 protein is CASQLGNEKLFF. The CDR3, as DNA: TGTGCCAGCCAACTTGGGAATGAAAAACTGTTTTTT.

This clonotype was observed at least ten times. V and J are TRBV10-3 and TRBJ1-2; D uncertain. The CDR3 runs 12 residues. Germline CDR1 reads ENHRY; CDR2 reads SYGVKD. Trimming removed 3 bases at V and 2 bases at J, with 4 bases between. CDR3 amino acids: CAISDQNYGYTF. The CDR3 DNA follows: TGTGCCATCAGTGATCAGAACTATGGCTACACCTTC.

The J gene is TRBJ1-1, the V gene TRBV20-1; the D gene is possibly TRBD1 (5 bases). Germline values: CDR1 DFQATT, CDR2 SNEGSKA (reference sequence). This CDR3 has 13 amino acids. The ends were cut back, 6 bases at V and 6 bases at J, with 17 bases in the middle. The CDR3 region is CSAPLPGTPEAFF. CDR3 bases: TGCAGTGCCCCCTTACCAGGGACCCCTGAAGCTTTCTTT.

In this sample, this clonotype turned up many times. The chain joins TRBV20-1 to TRBJ1-1; D gene ambiguous. The length of the CDR3 is 14 residues. The ends were cut back, 0 bases at V and 0 bases at J, with 8 bases in the middle. Germline CDR1 reads DFQATT; CDR2 reads SNEGSKA (reference sequence). This CDR3 is CSARESQMNTEAFF. The CDR3 DNA reads as TGCAGTGCTAGAGAGAGTCAGATGAACACTGAAGCTTTCTTT.

This clonotype showed up just a few times. V gene TRBV6-5 combines with J gene TRBJ1-6; D unresolved. The V end was cut by 2 bases, the J end by 0 bases, with 11 bases between. Germline V gives CDR1 MNHEY, CDR2 SVGAGI. The CDR3 loop spans 17 amino acids. The CDR3 DNA reads as TGTGCCAGCAGTTACAAGAGGGTTAGCTCCTATAATTCACCCCTCCACTTT. Protein sequence: CASSYKRVSSYNSPLHF.

There are a few counts of this clonotype. V gene TRBV2 combines with J gene TRBJ2-3, with D unresolved. V was pared by 4 bases and J by 4 bases, with 6 bases between. This CDR3 is built from 12 residues. CDR1 and CDR2 (germline): SNHLY, FYNNEI. The DNA for the CDR3 is TGTGCCAGCAGTGTAAGAGCAGATACGCAGTATTTT. Its protein product is CASSVRADTQYF.

Points on this clonotype: A much larger clone lies a single base off, so this may be a read error. V gene TRBV7-9 combines with J gene TRBJ1-2; 8 nucleotides match TRBD1. Trimming at V came to 4 bases and at J to 2 bases, leaving 3 bases not matched to a gene. This CDR3 spans 14 amino acids. From germline, CDR1 is SEHNR and CDR2 FQNEAQ (reference sequence). As DNA, the CDR3 is TGTGCCAGCAGCTGGACAGGGCCCAACTATGGCTACACCTTC. Protein product: CASSWTGPNYGYTF.

This clonotype came up many times. This chain joins TRBV7-9 and TRBJ2-7; D is tentatively TRBD1 or TRBD2 (5 bases each). Germline CDR1 is SEHNR and CDR2 is FQNEAQ (reference sequence). Trimming took 6 bases from V and 5 from J, leaving 17 bases between them. The length of the CDR3 is 14 residues. The CDR3 coding sequence is TGTGCCAGCAGAACCGGGGCAGAGGCCCACGAGCAGTACTTC. Protein sequence: CASRTGAEAHEQYF.

This clonotype showed up many times. This chain links TRBV29-1 with TRBJ1-1, with D hard to call. V dropped 8 bases and J dropped 3 bases, with 16 bases sitting between them. Germline CDR1 and CDR2: SQVTM and ANQGSEA. This CDR3 is 13 amino acids long. CDR3 sequence reads: CSSNVGRDTEAFF. As DNA, the CDR3 is TGCAGCTCGAACGTTGGGAGGGACACTGAAGCTTTCTTT.

The sample holds many counts of this clonotype. The V gene is TRBV7-9, the J gene TRBJ2-1, with D maybe TRBD1 (5 bases). CDR3 size: 12 residues. V lost 4 bases to trimming and J lost 14 bases, with 15 bases between them. The germline CDR1 and CDR2 sequences are SEHNR and FQNEAQ (reference sequence). The chain's CDR3 is CASSSGQSQEFF. Here the CDR3 DNA reads TGTGCCAGCAGCTCCGGTCAATCACAGGAGTTCTTC.

This clonotype showed up just a few times. A single base separates this from a much larger clone, so it may be a read error. Here the CDR3 reads CASSPLRGLAGDDEQFF. CDR3 sequence (DNA): TGTGCCAGCAGTCCGCTCCGGGGACTAGCGGGAGACGATGAGCAGTTCTTC. The chain carries TRBV28 and TRBJ2-1, with 14 bases lining up with TRBD2. Germline trimming cut 5 bases from V and 8 bases from J; bases unmatched to any gene: 11. The CDR3 length is 17 residues. Germline CDR1 is MDHEN and CDR2 is SYDVKM.

This rearrangement joins TRBV2 to TRBJ1-2; 7 bases map to TRBD1. V shed 6 bases and J 2 bases; nucleotides not matched to a gene: 6. Germline V gene lookup returns CDR1 SNHLY and CDR2 FYNNEI. This CDR3 comprises 14 residues. The CDR3 is CASSQDRLNYGYTF. In DNA form, the CDR3 reads TGTGCCAGCAGCCAGGACAGGCTCAACTATGGCTACACCTTC.

This clonotype has ten or more counts. The chain carries TRBV7-9 and TRBJ2-7; D remains unclear. The CDR3 covers 13 residues. With 1 base removed from V and 0 bases from J, the gap between germline ends came to 4 bases. Germline V gives CDR1 SEHNR, CDR2 FQNEAQ (reference sequence). Written as DNA, the CDR3 is TGTGCCAGCAGCTTAGACCACTCCTACGAGCAGTACTTC. This sequence encodes CASSLDHSYEQYF. The complete variable domain, with remaining parts taken from reference TRBV7-9 and TRBJ2-7, reads DTGVSQNPRHKITKRGQNVTFRCDPISEHNRLYWYRQTLGQGPEFLTYFQNEAQLEKSRLLSDRFSAERPKGSFSTLEIQRTEQGDSAMYLCASSLDHSYEQYFGPGTRLTVT.

This clonotype was counted ten times or more. The chain combines TRBV7-8 with TRBJ2-1; TRBD2 matches at 8 bases. J gave up 0 bases and V 1 base, and 2 bases lay outside the gene matches. Germline V gene sequence: CDR1 SGHVS, CDR2 FQNEAQ. The CDR3 extends over 16 amino acids. CDR3 protein: CASSLVGTSSYNEQFF. The DNA for the CDR3 is TGTGCCAGCAGCTTAGTGGGGACTAGCTCCTACAATGAGCAGTTCTTC.

Many counts were recorded for this clonotype. The CDR3 sequence is CSARDLQGQDEQFF. DNA for the CDR3: TGCAGTGCTAGAGATTTACAGGGTCAGGATGAGCAGTTCTTC. The chain uses TRBV20-1 and TRBJ2-1; tentative D call: TRBD1 (6 bases). Germline CDR1 DFQATT, CDR2 SNEGSKA (reference sequence). The CDR3 is made up of 14 amino acids. Between the trimmed V and J ends, which lost 0 bases and 8 bases, there was a span of 14 bases.

The sample holds many counts of this clonotype. The chain is built from TRBV27 and TRBJ2-3; D may be TRBD2 (6 bases). This CDR3 contains 14 residues. Trimming stripped 5 bases from V and 8 bases from J, with 17 bases between. Germline V gene sequence: CDR1 MNHEY, CDR2 SMNVEV (reference sequence). CDR3 amino acids: CASSTRENGGTQYF. As DNA, the CDR3 is TGTGCCAGCAGTACTCGGGAGAACGGGGGTACGCAGTATTTT.

This clonotype was detected ten times or more. This chain connects TRBV18 to TRBJ2-6; perhaps TRBD1 as D (5 bases). The CDR3 extends over 15 amino acids. V was cut by 8 bases and J by 4 bases, with 15 bases left in between. CDR1 KGHSH and CDR2 LQKENI come from the germline V gene. Here the CDR3 DNA reads TGTGCCAGCCCTCACATGGCAGGGGGGGCCAACGTCCTGACTTTC. Translated: CASPHMAGGANVLTF.

There are many counts of this clonotype. The chain carries TRBV28 and TRBJ2-7; D remains unclear. From germline, CDR1 is MDHEN and CDR2 SYDVKM. CDR3 size: 14 residues. Deletions cut 6 bases from V and 1 base from J, with 13 bases between. The CDR3: CASSPVSLSYEQYF. The CDR3 DNA reads as TGTGCCAGCAGCCCCGTCAGCTTATCCTACGAGCAGTACTTC.

This clonotype was seen a few times. This sequence joins TRBV5-1 and TRBJ2-2; TRBD2 aligns across 7 bases. The V and J ends lost 3 bases and 4 bases, in that order; junction bases with no gene match: 3. The germline V gene has CDR1 SGHRS and CDR2 YFSETQ. The CDR3 loop spans 14 amino acids. The CDR3 sequence is CASSWPSGTGELFF. In nucleotides, the CDR3 is TGCGCCAGCAGCTGGCCTAGCGGCACCGGGGAGCTGTTTTTT.

This clonotype came up many times. J is TRBJ2-2 and V is TRBV18; no definite D call. Germline CDR1 and CDR2: KGHSH and LQKENI. V shed 10 bases and J shed 3 bases, with 12 bases lying between them. The CDR3 runs to 13 residues. CDR3 sequence reads: CAIPALDTGELFF. The CDR3 bases are TGTGCCATCCCGGCGCTGGACACCGGGGAGCTGTTTTTT.

The table lists this clonotype with many counts. The chain uses TRBV11-1 and TRBJ1-1, with 7 bases matching TRBD1. J was trimmed by 6 bases and V by 3 bases; bases with no gene match: 7. The CDR3 has 14 amino acids. Germline V lookup: CDR1 SGHAT, CDR2 FQDESV (reference sequence). CDR3 amino acids: CASSFRPDRAEAFF. For the CDR3, the DNA is TGTGCCAGCAGCTTCCGACCCGACAGGGCTGAAGCTTTCTTT.

This clonotype has more than one count but fewer than ten. The chain couples TRBV12-3 or TRBV12-4 to TRBJ1-2; D possibly corresponds to TRBD1 (5 bases). This CDR3 has 12 residues. Trimming took 1 base from V and 11 from J, leaving 11 bases between them. The CDR3, as DNA: TGTGCCAGCAGTTTAGGGGGGAGCGGATACACCTTC. This gives the protein CASSLGGSGYTF.

The J gene is TRBJ2-7, the V gene TRBV18; TRBD1 might be the D (6 bases). The V end was cut by 4 bases, the J end by 4 bases, with 14 bases between. Germline loops: CDR1 KGHSH, CDR2 LQKENI. The CDR3 spans 14 residues. This CDR3 is CASSRTESGYEQYF. The CDR3 bases are TGTGCCAGCTCACGGACAGAGTCGGGGTACGAGCAGTACTTC.

Ten or more counts support this clonotype. The chain has TRBV3-1 and TRBJ1-1, with 11 bases lining up with TRBD1. The V and J ends lost 0 bases and 0 bases, in that order; junction bases with no gene match: 9. Germline V gene lookup returns CDR1 LGHDT and CDR2 YNNKEL (reference sequence). This CDR3 comprises 19 residues. The CDR3, as DNA: TGTGCCAGCAGCCAAGAACGGTTGGACAGGGGGCTCATGAACACTGAAGCTTTCTTT. The encoded protein is CASSQERLDRGLMNTEAFF. Full variable domain (rest looked up from reference TRBV3-1 and TRBJ1-1): DTAVSQTPKYLVTQMGNDKSIKCEQNLGHDTMYWYKQDSKKFLKIMFSYNNKELIINETVPNRFSPKSPDKAHLNLHINSLELGDSAVYFCASSQERLDRGLMNTEAFFGQGTRLTVV.

This sequence joins TRBV10-3 and TRBJ2-2; TRBD2 matches at 13 bases. There are 16 residues in the CDR3. Germline CDR1 reads ENHRY; CDR2 reads SYGVKD. V lost 7 bases to trimming and J lost 3 bases; unmatched junction nucleotides: 5. CDR3 sequence reads: CAIMGGLAGDTGELFF. The CDR3 DNA reads TGTGCCATCATGGGTGGACTAGCGGGAGACACCGGGGAGCTGTTTTTT.

The chain carries TRBV11-1 and TRBJ2-2, with 12 nucleotides matching TRBD2. Losses at the gene ends were 6 bases for V and 7 bases for J; bases not matched to a gene: 3. Germline CDR1 is SGHAT and CDR2 is FQDESV (reference sequence). This CDR3 spans 14 amino acids. The CDR3, as DNA: TGTGCCAGCAGACTAGCGGGAGGTGGCGGGGAGCTGTTTTTT. Its protein is CASRLAGGGGELFF.